The clone carrying this T cell receptor beta chain showed up just once. The sample originates from a study of CD8 T cells in Susac syndrome. Germline V gene lookup returns CDR1 LNHDA and CDR2 SQIVND (reference sequence). V shed 5 bases, J shed 3 bases, and the junction held 10 bases outside the gene matches. The CDR3 runs to 15 residues. Random hexamers served to reverse transcribe roughly 0.45 to 1 ug RNA. A single record per CDR3 protein comes from TCRdb applying MiXCR to the immunoSEQ multiplex PCR reads. There are roughly 400,000 distinct CDR3 sequences in the sample; 75% to 90% occur only once, and about 0.12% lies in the top ten.

J is TRBJ2-7 and V is TRBV19, with TRBD2 identical over 7 bases. The sequenced material came from CD8+ T cells from PBMCs. The TCR originated in a human donor with multiple sclerosis. This CDR3 is CASSPLGRGSYEQYF. In nucleotides, the CDR3 is TGTGCCAGTAGTCCCCTGGGACGCGGGAGCTACGAGCAGTACTTC.